Sequencing of this T cell receptor beta chain was carried out in a study of blood T cell repertoires in COVID-19. Per germline, CDR1 MRHNA and CDR2 SNTAGT. V shed 5 bases, J shed 6 bases, and the junction held 3 bases outside the gene matches. The CDR3 spans 15 residues. Assignment of participants to cohorts was predicated upon participant-reported clinical history. Data came from immunoSEQ multiplex PCR; TCRdb stores just in-frame clones and leaves some out. The sample contains around 250,000 clones, approximately 86% of which appear only once. The rearrangement uses TRBV6-4 and TRBJ2-1; TRBD2 aligns across 14 bases. Input material: PBMCs or T cells enriched from blood (not recorded which). This clonotype was obtained from a woman aged 50 to 60 who had recovered from COVID-19. In DNA, the CDR3 is TGTGCCAGCAGTCCCGGGACTAGCGGGAGCAATGAGCAGTTCTTC. Translated, it gives CASSPGTSGSNEQFF.